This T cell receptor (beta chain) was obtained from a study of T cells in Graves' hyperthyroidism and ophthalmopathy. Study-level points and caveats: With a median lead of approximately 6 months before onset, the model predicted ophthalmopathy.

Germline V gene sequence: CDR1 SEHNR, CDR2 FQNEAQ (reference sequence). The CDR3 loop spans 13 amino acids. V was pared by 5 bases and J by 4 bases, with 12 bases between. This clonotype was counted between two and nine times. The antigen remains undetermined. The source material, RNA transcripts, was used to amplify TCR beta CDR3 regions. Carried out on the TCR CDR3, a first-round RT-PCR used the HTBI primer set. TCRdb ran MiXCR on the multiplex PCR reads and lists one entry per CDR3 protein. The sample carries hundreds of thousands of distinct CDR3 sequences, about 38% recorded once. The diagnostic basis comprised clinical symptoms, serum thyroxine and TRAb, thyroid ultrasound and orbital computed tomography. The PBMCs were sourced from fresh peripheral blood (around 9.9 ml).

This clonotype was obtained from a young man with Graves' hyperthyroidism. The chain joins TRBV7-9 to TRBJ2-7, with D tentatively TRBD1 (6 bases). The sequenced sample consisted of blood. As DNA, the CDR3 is TGTGCCAGCAGCCAAGTTCAGGGGTACGAGCAGTACTTC. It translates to CASSQVQGYEQYF. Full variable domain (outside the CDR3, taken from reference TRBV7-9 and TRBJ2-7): DTGVSQNPRHKITKRGQNVTFRCDPISEHNRLYWYRQTLGQGPEFLTYFQNEAQLEKSRLLSDRFSAERPKGSFSTLEIQRTEQGDSAMYLCASSQVQGYEQYFGPGTRLTVT.